This T cell receptor beta chain was recovered during a study of CD8+ T cells in alopecia areata. cDNA reverse transcribed from extracted RNA served as the sequencing template. Generated by immunoSEQ multiplex PCR, the TCRdb table keeps only in-frame clones and is missing some. The repertoire includes more than 200,000 clones, roughly 69% of them detected once, and approximately 1.2% sits in the top ten. The CDR3 is made up of 11 amino acids. From germline, CDR1 is DFQATT and CDR2 SNEGSKA (reference sequence). Trimming took 0 bases from V and 3 from J, leaving 3 bases between them. This clone came up a few times.

This clonotype was obtained from a human donor with alopecia areata. The source material was CD4+ T cells sorted from blood, sampled at week 0. The rearrangement joins TRBV20-1 to TRBJ2-7, with no clear D. The CDR3 DNA follows: TGCAGTGCTAGAGAGGACTACGAGCAGTACTTC. Translating it yields CSAREDYEQYF.